This entry lists 31 T cell receptor beta chains sequenced from one sample in a study of shared clonotypes between healthy human individuals. Measured with immunoSEQ multiplex PCR; TCRdb has only the in-frame clones, and not every one. Here the sample spans around 1.5 million clones, approximately 98% being singletons. The sequenced sample consisted of naive CD4+ T cells sorted from blood. As for subset: CD45RA+ positively selected. The receptor set was obtained from a man between 25 and 39 years old in good health.

The gene calls are TRBV21-1 and TRBJ2-6; the D segment call TRBD1 is taken from the table without a DNA check. TRBV21-1 is annotated as a pseudogene. CDR3 size: 21 residues. The CDR3 sequence: CASSLPARTGPTSAGANVLTF. CDR3 in DNA: TGTGCCAGCAGCCTTCCGGCACGGACAGGGCCGACCTCGGCTGGGGCCAACGTCCTGACTTTC.

The chain uses TRBV2 and TRBJ2-1; the D is unclear. The germline V gene has CDR1 SNHLY and CDR2 FYNNEI. Deletions cut 6 bases from V and 8 bases from J, with 8 bases between. CDR3 length: 11 residues. CDR3 sequence (DNA): TGTGCCAGCAGCCTCATAGATGAGCAGTTCTTC. Its protein product is CASSLIDEQFF.

This clone was counted a single time. The chain links TRBV5-1 to TRBJ2-4, with D perhaps matching TRBD2 (6 bases). The CDR3 contains 18 residues. Germline loops: CDR1 SGHRS, CDR2 YFSETQ. V was pared by 3 bases and J by 1 base, with 20 bases between. CDR3 nucleotide sequence: TGCGCCAGCAGCTCATGGGACTTGGAGTGGAACGCCAAAAACATTCAGTACTTC. Its protein is CASSSWDLEWNAKNIQYF.

The chain couples TRBV27 to TRBJ2-7; the match to TRBD2 covers 10 bases. The CDR3 sequence is 15 residues long. From germline, CDR1 is MNHEY and CDR2 SMNVEV (reference sequence). Trimming removed 5 bases from V and 3 bases from J; junction bases left unmatched: 7. CDR3 loop: CASSLLAGVVYEQYF. The CDR3, as DNA: TGTGCCAGCAGTCTCCTAGCGGGAGTCGTCTACGAGCAGTACTTC.

The V and J genes are TRBV5-1 and TRBJ2-2; TRBD2 agrees at 7 bases. CDR1 and CDR2 (germline): SGHRS, YFSETQ. V trimming: 1 base; J trimming: 0 bases; junction bases outside the gene matches: 12. The length of the CDR3 is 19 residues. CDR3 sequence: CASSLRPASAGANTGELFF. Written as DNA, the CDR3 is TGCGCCAGCAGCTTGCGCCCGGCCTCGGCGGGAGCGAACACCGGGGAGCTGTTTTTT.

Note on this clone: Other nucleotide sequences in the sample specify the same CDR3. This sequence joins TRBV18 and TRBJ2-5; D unclear. The CDR3 contains 13 residues. Trimming cost V 2 bases and J 2 bases, with 6 bases left between them. Germline-derived CDR1 and CDR2 are KGHSH and LQKENI. The CDR3 nucleotides are TGTGCCAGCTCACCAGGTGTTCAAGAGACCCAGTACTTC. Residues: CASSPGVQETQYF.

V usage is TRBV6-1 and J usage is TRBJ2-5; 8 positions agree with TRBD1. This CDR3 spans 14 amino acids. CDR1 and CDR2 (germline): MNHNS, SASEGT. The junction had 6 bases not matched to a gene; V was cut back by 2 bases and J by 7 bases. The CDR3, as DNA: TGTGCCAGCAGTGAACACAGGGGGACCGTGACCCAGTACTTC. It yields the protein CASSEHRGTVTQYF.

With respect to this clone: Different DNA sequences within this sample yield the same CDR3. The chain joins TRBV5-1 to TRBJ2-5; TRBD1 aligns across 9 bases. The V gene end was trimmed by 4 bases and the J gene end by 1 base; junction bases not matched to a gene: 2. The CDR3 length is 14 residues. CDR1 and CDR2 from the germline V gene are SGHRS and YFSETQ. CDR3 coding DNA: TGCGCCAGCAGCAGGGGACAGGGCCAAGAGACCCAGTACTTC. It is translated as CASSRGQGQETQYF. The full variable domain, completed using reference TRBV5-1 and TRBJ2-5, is KAGVTQTPRYLIKTRGQQVTLSCSPISGHRSVSWYQQTPGQGLQFLFEYFSETQRNKGNFPGRFSGRQFSNSRSEMNVSTLELGDSALYLCASSRGQGQETQYFGPGTRLLVL.

The J gene is TRBJ2-5, the V gene TRBV10-2, with 8 bases matching TRBD2. The CDR3 is made up of 14 amino acids. V was pared by 5 bases and J by 2 bases, with 4 bases of the junction left unmatched. CDR1 is WSHSY, CDR2 SAAADI, per germline. The CDR3 is CASSFTSGQETQYF. Here the CDR3 DNA reads TGCGCCAGCAGTTTCACTAGCGGACAAGAGACCCAGTACTTC.

The V call is TRBV6-5, the J call TRBJ1-1; maybe TRBD1 (6 bases). V was trimmed by 5 bases and J by 4 bases, leaving 14 bases between them. This CDR3 has 14 amino acids. The V gene's germline CDR1 is MNHEY and CDR2 SVGAGI. Here the CDR3 DNA reads TGTGCCAGCAGTCACAGGGAACGGGGCACTGAAGCTTTCTTT. Translating it yields CASSHRERGTEAFF.

The rearrangement links TRBV7-2 to TRBJ1-2, with 7 nucleotides matching TRBD1. The CDR3 is made up of 15 amino acids. Germline trimming cut 1 base from V and 3 bases from J; bases unmatched to any gene: 5. CDR1 and CDR2 from the germline V gene are SGHTA and FQGNSA. Here the CDR3 DNA reads TGTGCCAGCAGCTTAGGGTACAGGGGAGACTATGGCTACACCTTC. Protein product: CASSLGYRGDYGYTF. Complete variable domain (other parts from reference TRBV7-2 and TRBJ1-2): GAGVSQSPSNKVTEKGKDVELRCDPISGHTALYWYRQSLGQGLEFLIYFQGNSAPDKSGLPSDRFSAERTGGSVSTLTIQRTQQEDSAVYLCASSLGYRGDYGYTFGSGTRLTVV.

The J gene is TRBJ1-1, the V gene TRBV28, with D perhaps TRBD1 (6 bases). The V gene's germline CDR1 is MDHEN and CDR2 SYDVKM. The CDR3 contains 13 residues. V was shortened by 7 bases and J by 1 base, with 10 bases between the two germline ends. CDR3 protein: CASNRGGNTEAFF. Written as DNA, the CDR3 is TGTGCCAGCAACCGAGGGGGGAACACTGAAGCTTTCTTT.

The J gene is TRBJ2-7, the V gene TRBV15, with 8 bases that match TRBD1. V was pared by 3 bases and J by 7 bases, with 8 bases of the junction left unmatched. The germline V gene has CDR1 LNHNV and CDR2 YYDKDF (reference sequence). This CDR3 has 14 amino acids. CDR3 amino acids: CATSRDRADQEQYF. CDR3 in DNA: TGTGCCACCAGCAGGGACAGGGCGGATCAAGAGCAGTACTTC.

The chain has TRBV6-1 and TRBJ2-7; possible D gene TRBD1, 6 bases. Germline CDR1 MNHNS, CDR2 SASEGT. V shed 1 base and J shed 4 bases, with 11 bases lying between them. The CDR3 runs 14 residues. The CDR3 region is CASSEGPRGYEQYF. Here the CDR3 DNA reads TGTGCCAGCAGTGAAGGTCCCAGGGGATACGAGCAGTACTTC.

The chain carries TRBV2 and TRBJ1-5; D uncertain. Looked up from germline, CDR1 is SNHLY and CDR2 is FYNNEI. The CDR3 covers 13 residues. Deletions cut 8 bases from V and 4 bases from J, with 12 bases between. DNA of the CDR3: TGTGCCAGCGGCAAAGAGCAAAATCAGCCCCAGCATTTT. This gives the protein CASGKEQNQPQHF.

V is TRBV10-3 and J is TRBJ1-2; D not certain. Trimming pared 6 bases from V and 3 bases from J, leaving 23 bases between. This CDR3 region has 17 residues. Germline V gene lookup returns CDR1 ENHRY and CDR2 SYGVKD. This chain's CDR3 is CAIRTLMTEGKHYGYTF. The CDR3 DNA reads TGTGCCATCAGAACGCTCATGACGGAGGGAAAGCACTATGGCTACACCTTC.

The chain is built from TRBV5-5 and TRBJ2-7, with D hard to call. Deletions cut 2 bases from V and 3 bases from J, with 12 bases between. The germline V gene encodes CDR1 SGHKS and CDR2 YYEKEE (reference sequence). The CDR3 contains 14 residues. CDR3 residues: CASSLPTKSYEQYF. In DNA, the CDR3 is TGTGCCAGCAGCTTACCCACAAAGAGCTACGAGCAGTACTTC.

Comments on this clone: Distinct nucleotide sequences in the sample also encode this CDR3. This chain uses TRBV19 with TRBJ2-3, with unresolved D. Between the trimmed V and J ends, which lost 3 bases and 4 bases, there was a span of 5 bases. The CDR3 is 12 residues long. Germline V gene lookup returns CDR1 LNHDA and CDR2 SQIVND (reference sequence). The CDR3 sequence: CASSITPDTQYF. CDR3 coding DNA: TGTGCCAGTAGTATCACCCCAGATACGCAGTATTTT. The full variable domain, in which reference TRBV19 and TRBJ2-3 provide the parts outside the CDR3, is DGGITQSPKYLFRKEGQNVTLSCEQNLNHDAMYWYRQDPGQGLRLIYYSQIVNDFQKGDIAEGYSVSREKKESFPLTVTSAQKNPTAFYLCASSITPDTQYFGPGTRLTVL.

This chain links TRBV10-2 with TRBJ1-1; maybe TRBD1 (5 bases). This CDR3 has 12 amino acids. Germline assignment: CDR1 WSHSY and CDR2 SAAADI. V gave up 2 bases and J gave up 11 bases, with 12 bases separating them. The CDR3 nucleotides are TGCGCCAGCAGTGAGCCCGGGGCGCGCGCTTTCTTT. Protein: CASSEPGARAFF.

CDR3 sequence reads: CASNPGEATDTQYF. The CDR3, as DNA: TGCGCCAGCAATCCGGGAGAGGCCACAGATACGCAGTATTTT. V gene TRBV5-1 combines with J gene TRBJ2-3; possibly TRBD2 for D (6 bases). Germline CDR1 reads SGHRS; CDR2 reads YFSETQ. The CDR3 is 14 amino acids. V was pared by 6 bases and J by 2 bases, with 13 bases between.

The rearrangement joins TRBV21-1 to TRBJ1-5. TRBV21-1 has pseudogene status. CDR3 length equals 16 residues. CDR3 in DNA: TGTGCCAGCAGCAAAGTACGTAGGCTGCTCGTGCAGCCCCAGCATTTT. Its translation: CASSKVRRLLVQPQHF.

The J gene is TRBJ2-1, the V gene TRBV7-2; 14 bases line up with TRBD2. Germline loops: CDR1 SGHTA, CDR2 FQGNSA. Germline trimming cut 5 bases from V and 10 bases from J; bases unmatched to any gene: 7. This CDR3 is 15 amino acids long. This CDR3 is CASSRRLAGGWEQFF. Here the CDR3 DNA reads TGTGCCAGCAGCCGAAGACTAGCGGGAGGGTGGGAGCAGTTCTTC. Complete variable domain (other parts from reference TRBV7-2 and TRBJ2-1): GAGVSQSPSNKVTEKGKDVELRCDPISGHTALYWYRQSLGQGLEFLIYFQGNSAPDKSGLPSDRFSAERTGGSVSTLTIQRTQQEDSAVYLCASSRRLAGGWEQFFGPGTRLTVL.

This chain uses TRBV5-4 with TRBJ1-5, with unresolved D. Germline V gene data show CDR1 as SGHNT and CDR2 as YYREEE (reference sequence). This CDR3 comprises 14 residues. Trimming left V 4 bases short and J 4 bases short, with 12 bases between. The CDR3 loop is CASSQMGQNQPQHF. In nucleotides, the CDR3 is TGTGCCAGCAGCCAAATGGGCCAGAATCAGCCCCAGCATTTT.

The rearrangement links TRBV25-1 to TRBJ1-1; D gene uncertain. The V end was cut by 4 bases, the J end by 5 bases, with 11 bases between. CDR3 size: 13 residues. From germline, CDR1 is MGHDK and CDR2 SYGVNS. Written as DNA, the CDR3 is TGTGCCAGCAGTGTGACCGCGGGGACTGAAGCTTTCTTT. It codes for CASSVTAGTEAFF.

This chain links TRBV7-3 with TRBJ1-1; weak D call: TRBD1 (5 bases). Germline V gives CDR1 SGHTA, CDR2 FQGTGA. This CDR3 has 14 amino acids. V gave up 3 bases and J gave up 0 bases, with 8 bases separating them. The CDR3 DNA reads as TGTGCCAGCAGCTTGGGGCCACTGAACACTGAAGCTTTCTTT. Translation: CASSLGPLNTEAFF.

This sequence joins TRBV5-1 and TRBJ1-1, with D possibly being TRBD1 (6 bases). Trimming removed 0 bases from V and 0 bases from J, with 9 bases in between. This CDR3 has 15 residues. The germline gives CDR1 SGHRS, CDR2 YFSETQ. CDR3 region: CASSLGTALNTEAFF. Here the CDR3 DNA reads TGCGCCAGCAGCTTGGGGACAGCCTTGAACACTGAAGCTTTCTTT.

The chain recombines TRBV28 with TRBJ2-3, with 9 bases matching TRBD2. CDR1 is MDHEN, CDR2 SYDVKM, per germline. V lost 5 bases, J lost 0 bases, and 6 bases stayed unmatched. CDR3 size: 16 residues. CDR3 nucleotide sequence: TGTGCCAGCAGTGATTGGACTAGCGCTAGCACAGATACGCAGTATTTT. Encoded protein: CASSDWTSASTDTQYF.

The rearrangement joins TRBV7-8 to TRBJ2-3; D ambiguous. Germline V gene sequence: CDR1 SGHVS, CDR2 FQNEAQ. This CDR3 region has 12 residues. Trimming took off 1 base at V and 6 bases at J, with 5 bases between the two ends. Here the CDR3 reads CASSLEWDTQYF. CDR3 bases: TGTGCCAGCAGCTTAGAGTGGGATACGCAGTATTTT.

The rearrangement links TRBV27 to TRBJ1-4; TRBD1 matches 7 bases. The V and J ends lost 3 bases and 10 bases, in that order; junction bases with no gene match: 8. The CDR3 contains 14 residues. CDR1 MNHEY and CDR2 SMNVEV come from the germline V gene (reference sequence). This chain's CDR3 is CASSLNRGEGKLFF. Written as DNA, the CDR3 is TGTGCCAGCAGTTTGAACAGGGGAGAAGGAAAACTGTTTTTT. Looking up the rest from reference TRBV27 and TRBJ1-4 gives the full variable domain: EAQVTQNPRYLITVTGKKLTVTCSQNMNHEYMSWYRQDPGLGLRQIYYSMNVEVTDKGDVPEGYKVSRKEKRNFPLILESPSPNQTSLYFCASSLNRGEGKLFFGSGTQLSVL.

The chain joins TRBV5-1 to TRBJ1-5; the D gene is possibly TRBD1 (6 bases). Germline values: CDR1 SGHRS, CDR2 YFSETQ. This CDR3 is built from 17 residues. The V and J ends lost 4 bases and 2 bases respectively, with 19 bases between them. DNA of the CDR3: TGCGCCAGCAGCCCGGGTGGGGGGGCGGCGGGCAATCAGCCCCAGCATTTT. Translating it yields CASSPGGGAAGNQPQHF.

J is TRBJ2-1 and V is TRBV30; 12 bases agree with TRBD2. After removal of 5 bases from V and 4 bases from J, the junction contained 24 bases not matched to a gene. The CDR3 consists of 21 residues. Germline CDR1 is GTSNPN and CDR2 is SVGIG (reference sequence). This chain's CDR3 is CAWEPEYGLAGRSSRYNEQFF. The CDR3 bases are TGTGCCTGGGAACCCGAGTATGGACTAGCGGGACGGAGCTCCCGTTACAATGAGCAGTTCTTC. The entire variable domain, with the rest obtained from reference TRBV30 and TRBJ2-1, is as follows: SQTIHQWPATLVQPVGSPLSLECTVEGTSNPNLYWYRQAAGRGLQLLFYSVGIGQISSEVPQNLSASRPQDRQFILSSKKLLLSDSGFYLCAWEPEYGLAGRSSRYNEQFFGPGTRLTVL.